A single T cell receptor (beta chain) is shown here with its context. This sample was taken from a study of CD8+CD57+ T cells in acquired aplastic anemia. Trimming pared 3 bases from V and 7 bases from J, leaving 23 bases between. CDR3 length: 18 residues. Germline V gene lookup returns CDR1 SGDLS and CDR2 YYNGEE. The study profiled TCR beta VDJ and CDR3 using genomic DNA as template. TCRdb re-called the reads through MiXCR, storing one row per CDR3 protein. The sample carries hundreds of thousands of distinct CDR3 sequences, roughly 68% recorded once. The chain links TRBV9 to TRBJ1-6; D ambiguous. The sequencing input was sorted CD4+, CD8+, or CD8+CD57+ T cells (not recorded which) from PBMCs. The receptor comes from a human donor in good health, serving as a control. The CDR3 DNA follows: TGTGCCAGCAGCGCACTTTCCCACCGAGAGGCCGCCAATTCACCCCTCCACTTT. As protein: CASSALSHREAANSPLHF.